These 15 T cell receptor beta chains originate from one sample sequenced in a study of T cell responses to AZD1222 COVID-19 vaccine. Sequencing was performed with immunoSEQ multiplex PCR; in TCRdb, only in-frame clones are kept and a portion is missing. The sample yields about 64,000 clones, 75% to 95% seen once. The material sequenced was peripheral blood, taken 28 days after the second dose of the MenACWY control vaccine. The receptors originated from an adult who received the MenACWY meningococcal vaccine as a control.

The V gene is TRBV12-5, the J gene TRBJ1-1; no firm D call. V lost 2 bases and J lost 5, with 6 bases in between. CDR3 length: 12 amino acids. Germline CDR1 LGHNT, CDR2 FRNRAP. DNA of the CDR3: TGTGCTAGTGGTTTGACGGCGACTGAAGCTTTCTTT. This codes for CASGLTATEAFF. Full variable domain (outside the CDR3, taken from reference TRBV12-5 and TRBJ1-1): DARVTQTPRHKVTEMGQEVTMRCQPILGHNTVFWYRQTMMQGLELLAYFRNRAPLDDSGMPKDRFSAEMPDATLATLKIQPSEPRDSAVYFCASGLTATEAFFGQGTRLTVV.

A few counts support this clone. The chain couples TRBV3-1 (or the pseudogene TRBV3-2) to TRBJ1-1; unclear D gene. The germline V and J ends were trimmed by 1 base and 0 bases, with 3 bases remaining between them. The CDR3 contains 13 residues. Germline values: CDR1 LGHDT, CDR2 YNNKEL (reference sequence). The CDR3 reads CASSQVMNTEAFF. In DNA form, the CDR3 reads TGTGCCAGCAGCCAAGTCATGAACACTGAAGCTTTCTTT.

The chain joins TRBV29-1 to TRBJ2-3, with 9 nucleotides matching TRBD1. This CDR3 spans 16 amino acids. CDR1 and CDR2 (germline): SQVTM, ANQGSEA. V was pared by 4 bases and J by 3 bases, with 11 bases of the junction left unmatched. The CDR3 loop is CSVGGSGQGWTDTQYF. CDR3 coding DNA: TGCAGCGTTGGGGGGAGTGGACAGGGGTGGACAGATACGCAGTATTTT.

The chain carries TRBV7-6 and TRBJ1-5, with a possible D match to TRBD1 (5 bases). Per germline, CDR1 SGHVS and CDR2 FNYEAQ. The CDR3 has 14 amino acids. Trimming cost V 5 bases and J 1 base, with 9 bases left between them. The CDR3 spells CASSPRDSNQPQHF. CDR3 bases: TGTGCCAGCAGCCCCCGGGACAGCAATCAGCCCCAGCATTTT.

This chain uses TRBV7-8 with TRBJ2-7; D is undetermined. This CDR3 has 12 amino acids. The germline gives CDR1 SGHVS, CDR2 FQNEAQ. Between the trimmed V and J ends, which lost 5 bases and 7 bases, there was a span of 12 bases. The CDR3 DNA is TGTGCCAGCAGCCGATCCTTTAGGGAGCAGTACTTC. Residues: CASSRSFREQYF.

Details on this clone: The junction shows a germline mismatch at one end, possibly a read error. The chain couples TRBV6-4 to TRBJ1-2; D remains unclear. The CDR3 runs 10 residues. Per germline, CDR1 MRHNA and CDR2 SNTAGT. DNA for the CDR3: TGTGCCAGCAGTGCCTCAGTCTCCTCCTTC. This codes for CASSASVSSF.

The chain links TRBV27 to TRBJ2-7, with D uncertain. V was shortened by 4 bases and J by 2 bases, with 21 bases between the two germline ends. The germline V gene has CDR1 MNHEY and CDR2 SMNVEV (reference sequence). This CDR3 spans 17 amino acids. The CDR3 bases are TGTGCCAGCAGTTCCACCCTAGGGTGGCAGACAACCTACGAGCAGTACTTC. Amino acid sequence: CASSSTLGWQTTYEQYF.

This clone was observed a single time. Other nucleotide sequences in the sample specify the same CDR3. The chain carries TRBV27 and TRBJ2-7, with 9 bases that match TRBD1. The CDR3 extends over 15 amino acids. CDR1 and CDR2 (germline): MNHEY, SMNVEV (reference sequence). V lost 6 bases, J lost 2 bases, and 8 bases stayed unmatched. The CDR3 DNA reads TGTGCCAGCAGGAGGGGGGGACAGGGTACCTACGAGCAGTACTTC. It codes for CASRRGGQGTYEQYF.

The V gene is TRBV7-2, the J gene TRBJ1-1, with TRBD1 matching over 8 bases. CDR3 size: 14 residues. Germline lookup yields CDR1 SGHTA and CDR2 FQGNSA. V was pared by 5 bases and J by 7 bases, with 9 bases of the junction left unmatched. CDR3 sequence (DNA): TGTGCCAGCAGCCGCGACGCGACAGGGGTTGAAGCTTTCTTT. Amino acids: CASSRDATGVEAFF. Full variable domain (outside the CDR3, taken from reference TRBV7-2 and TRBJ1-1): GAGVSQSPSNKVTEKGKDVELRCDPISGHTALYWYRQSLGQGLEFLIYFQGNSAPDKSGLPSDRFSAERTGGSVSTLTIQRTQQEDSAVYLCASSRDATGVEAFFGQGTRLTVV.

This clone was counted a single time. CDR3 sequence reads: CASSMGRVINQPQHF. DNA for the CDR3: TGTGCCAGTAGTATGGGCAGGGTTATCAATCAGCCCCAGCATTTT. The V gene is TRBV19, the J gene TRBJ1-5; TRBD1 is a possible D gene (5 bases). CDR1 LNHDA and CDR2 SQIVND come from the germline V gene (reference sequence). Trimming left V 3 bases short and J 3 bases short, with 12 bases between. CDR3 size: 15 residues. Combining the CDR3 with reference TRBV19 and TRBJ1-5 gives the whole variable domain DGGITQSPKYLFRKEGQNVTLSCEQNLNHDAMYWYRQDPGQGLRLIYYSQIVNDFQKGDIAEGYSVSREKKESFPLTVTSAQKNPTAFYLCASSMGRVINQPQHFGDGTRLSIL.

This chain links TRBV11-2 with TRBJ2-1; TRBD2 matches 8 bases. This CDR3 comprises 16 residues. Germline CDR1 SGHAT, CDR2 FQNNGV. Losses at the gene ends were 1 base for V and 8 bases for J; bases not matched to a gene: 10. The DNA of the CDR3 is TGTGCCAGCAGCTTAGGGCCTAGCGGGTCGACGGATGAGCAGTTCTTC. Amino acids: CASSLGPSGSTDEQFF.

The J gene is TRBJ2-1, the V gene TRBV19, with 11 bases matching TRBD2. The V and J ends lost 5 bases and 3 bases, in that order; junction bases with no gene match: 6. CDR1 LNHDA and CDR2 SQIVND come from the germline V gene (reference sequence). This CDR3 has 16 residues. The CDR3 reads CASSATGTSGYNEQFF. CDR3 DNA sequence: TGTGCCAGTAGTGCAACCGGGACTAGCGGCTACAATGAGCAGTTCTTC.

V gene TRBV5-4 combines with J gene TRBJ1-1; 11 positions match TRBD1. Germline V lookup: CDR1 SGHNT, CDR2 YYREEE (reference sequence). With 7 bases clipped from V and 7 bases from J, the junction kept 6 bases outside the gene matches. CDR3 length equals 13 residues. CDR3 residues: CASHRTGGYEAFF. CDR3 in DNA: TGTGCCAGCCATCGGACAGGGGGCTATGAAGCTTTCTTT. The whole variable domain, remainder taken from reference TRBV5-4 and TRBJ1-1, is ETGVTQSPTHLIKTRGQQVTLRCSSQSGHNTVSWYQQALGQGPQFIFQYYREEENGRGNFPPRFSGLQFPNYSSELNVNALELDDSALYLCASHRTGGYEAFFGQGTRLTVV.

The rearrangement links TRBV28 to TRBJ1-1; D gene ambiguous. This CDR3 region has 11 residues. Trimming left V 5 bases short and J 1 base short, with 2 bases between. Germline assignment: CDR1 MDHEN and CDR2 SYDVKM. In DNA form, the CDR3 reads TGTGCCAGCAGTGAGAACACTGAAGCTTTCTTT. Residues: CASSENTEAFF.

The V call is TRBV19, the J call TRBJ2-1; TRBD2 matches at 12 bases. The CDR3 length is 15 residues. The V gene end was trimmed by 7 bases and the J gene end by 8 bases; junction bases not matched to a gene: 9. Germline CDR1 reads LNHDA; CDR2 reads SQIVND (reference sequence). The CDR3 bases are TGTGCCAGTACCGAGACTAGCGGGAGTTTTGATGAGCAGTTCTTC. The encoded protein is CASTETSGSFDEQFF.